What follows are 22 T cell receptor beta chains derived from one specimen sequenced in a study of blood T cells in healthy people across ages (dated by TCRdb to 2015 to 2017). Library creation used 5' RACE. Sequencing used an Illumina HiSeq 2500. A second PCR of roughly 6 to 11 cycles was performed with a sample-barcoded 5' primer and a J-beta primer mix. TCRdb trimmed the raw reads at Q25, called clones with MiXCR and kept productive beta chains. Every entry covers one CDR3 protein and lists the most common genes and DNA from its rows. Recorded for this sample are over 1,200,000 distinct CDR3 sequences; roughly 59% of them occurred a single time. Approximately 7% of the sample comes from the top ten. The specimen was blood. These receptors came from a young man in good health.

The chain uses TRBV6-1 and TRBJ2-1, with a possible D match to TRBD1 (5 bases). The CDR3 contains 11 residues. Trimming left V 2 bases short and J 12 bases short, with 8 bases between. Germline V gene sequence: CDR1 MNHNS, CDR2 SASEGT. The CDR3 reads CASSEQGTQFF. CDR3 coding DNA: TGTGCCAGCAGTGAACAGGGCACGCAGTTCTTC.

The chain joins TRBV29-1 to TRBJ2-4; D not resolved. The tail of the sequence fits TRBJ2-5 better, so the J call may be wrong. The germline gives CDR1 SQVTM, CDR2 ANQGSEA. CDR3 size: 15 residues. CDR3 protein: CSVDSSALEEETQYF. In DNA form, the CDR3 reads TGCAGCGTTGATTCCTCAGCATTGGAAGAAGAGACCCAGTACTTC.

CDR3 loop: CSAHDRGRGYTF. CDR3 in DNA: TGCAGTGCCCACGACAGGGGCCGGGGCTACACCTTC. V is TRBV20-1 and J is TRBJ1-2, with TRBD1 identical over 8 bases. There are 12 residues in the CDR3. V was clipped by 6 bases and J by 8 bases; unmatched bases: 8. Looked up from germline, CDR1 is DFQATT and CDR2 is SNEGSKA (reference sequence).

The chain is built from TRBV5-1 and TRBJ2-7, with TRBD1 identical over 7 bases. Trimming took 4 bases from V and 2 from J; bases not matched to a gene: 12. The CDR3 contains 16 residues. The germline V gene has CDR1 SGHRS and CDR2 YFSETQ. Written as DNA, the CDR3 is TGCGCCAGCAGCGGAATTTCCGGGACAGAAGCCTACGAGCAGTACTTC. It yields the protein CASSGISGTEAYEQYF.

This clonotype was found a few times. CDR3 sequence: CSARDPFGTYNEQFF. CDR3 nucleotide sequence: TGCAGTGCTAGAGACCCCTTTGGGACCTACAATGAGCAGTTCTTC. The chain is built from TRBV20-1 and TRBJ2-1; D gene unclear. V was trimmed by 0 bases and J by 2 bases, leaving 11 bases between them. CDR3 size: 15 residues. Germline CDR1 is DFQATT and CDR2 is SNEGSKA (reference sequence).

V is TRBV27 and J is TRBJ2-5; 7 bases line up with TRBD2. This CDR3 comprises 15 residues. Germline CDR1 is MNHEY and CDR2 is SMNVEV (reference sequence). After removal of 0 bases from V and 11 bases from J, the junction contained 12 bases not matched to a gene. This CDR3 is CASSLSWTRPHEQYF. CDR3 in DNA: TGTGCCAGCAGTTTATCCTGGACTAGGCCCCATGAGCAGTACTTC.

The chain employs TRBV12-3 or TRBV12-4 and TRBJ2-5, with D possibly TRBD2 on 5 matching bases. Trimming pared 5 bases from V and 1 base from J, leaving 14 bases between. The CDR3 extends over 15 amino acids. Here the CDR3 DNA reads TGTGCCAGCAGTCCTACCCGGGGAGCCCAAGAGACCCAGTACTTC. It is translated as CASSPTRGAQETQYF.

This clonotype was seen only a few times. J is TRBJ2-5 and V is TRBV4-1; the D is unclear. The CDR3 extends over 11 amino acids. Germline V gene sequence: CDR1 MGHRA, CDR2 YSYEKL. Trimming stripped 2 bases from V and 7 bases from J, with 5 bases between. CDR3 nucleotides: TGCGCCAGCAGCCAATTAGGGACCCAGTACTTC. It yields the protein CASSQLGTQYF.

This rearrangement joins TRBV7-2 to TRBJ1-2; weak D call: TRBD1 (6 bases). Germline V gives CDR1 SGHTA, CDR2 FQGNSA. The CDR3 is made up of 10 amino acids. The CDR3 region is CCTGNYGYTF. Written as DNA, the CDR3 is TGTTGTACAGGGAACTATGGCTACACCTTC.

Here the CDR3 DNA reads TGTGCCAGCATATCAGGCCGGGGGGGCCGGAACGAGCAGTACTTC. This sequence encodes CASISGRGGRNEQYF. This rearrangement joins TRBV7-9 to TRBJ2-5, with TRBD2 identical over 8 bases. The J call could be wrong; TRBJ2-7 is a better fit for the DNA end. Germline-derived CDR1 and CDR2 are SEHNR and FQNEAQ (reference sequence). This CDR3 has 15 amino acids.

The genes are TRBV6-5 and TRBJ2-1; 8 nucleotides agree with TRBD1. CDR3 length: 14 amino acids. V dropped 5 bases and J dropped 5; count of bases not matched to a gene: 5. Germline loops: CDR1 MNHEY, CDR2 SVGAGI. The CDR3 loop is CASSHQGAHNEQFF. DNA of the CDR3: TGTGCCAGCAGTCACCAGGGGGCCCACAATGAGCAGTTCTTC.

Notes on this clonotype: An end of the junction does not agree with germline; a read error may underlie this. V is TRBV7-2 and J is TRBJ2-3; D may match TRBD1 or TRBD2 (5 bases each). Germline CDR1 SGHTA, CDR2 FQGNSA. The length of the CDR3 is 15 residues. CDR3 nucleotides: TGTGCCAGCAGCTTAGTGGGGGACCCCACAGGTACGCAGTATTTT. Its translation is CASSLVGDPTGTQYF.

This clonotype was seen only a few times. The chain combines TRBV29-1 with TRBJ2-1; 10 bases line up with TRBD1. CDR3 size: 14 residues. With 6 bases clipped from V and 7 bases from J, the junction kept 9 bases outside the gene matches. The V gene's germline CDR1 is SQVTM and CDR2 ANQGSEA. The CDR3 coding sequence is TGCAGCGTAGAGACAGGGGGCGCCGAGAATGAGCAGTTCTTC. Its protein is CSVETGGAENEQFF.

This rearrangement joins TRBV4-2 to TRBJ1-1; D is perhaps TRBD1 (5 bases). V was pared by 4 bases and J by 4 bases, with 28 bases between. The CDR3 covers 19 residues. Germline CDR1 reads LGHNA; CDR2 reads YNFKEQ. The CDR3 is CASSLGIHLAGEQGTEAFF. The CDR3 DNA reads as TGTGCCAGCAGCCTCGGAATCCACCTGGCGGGGGAGCAAGGCACTGAAGCTTTCTTT.

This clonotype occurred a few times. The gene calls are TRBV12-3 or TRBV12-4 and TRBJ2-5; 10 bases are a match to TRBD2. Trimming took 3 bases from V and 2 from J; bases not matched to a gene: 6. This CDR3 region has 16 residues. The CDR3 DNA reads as TGTGCCAGCAGTTTGGAACTAGCGGGGCTTCAAGAGACCCAGTACTTC. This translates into CASSLELAGLQETQYF.

CDR3 DNA sequence: TGTGCCAGCAGCTTAGGGATTAGCGGGGGGGCATACGAGCAGTACTTC. This gives the protein CASSLGISGGAYEQYF. The V call is TRBV11-2, the J call TRBJ2-7; 11 positions match TRBD2. This CDR3 has 16 amino acids. Germline V lookup: CDR1 SGHAT, CDR2 FQNNGV. The V gene end was trimmed by 1 base and the J gene end by 4 bases; junction bases not matched to a gene: 6.

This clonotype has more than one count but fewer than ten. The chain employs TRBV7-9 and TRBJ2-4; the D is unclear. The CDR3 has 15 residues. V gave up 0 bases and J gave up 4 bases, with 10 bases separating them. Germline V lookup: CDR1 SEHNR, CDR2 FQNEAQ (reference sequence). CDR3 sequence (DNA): TGTGCCAGCAGCTTAGCCCCTTCCGGGAAAAACATTCAGTACTTC. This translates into CASSLAPSGKNIQYF.

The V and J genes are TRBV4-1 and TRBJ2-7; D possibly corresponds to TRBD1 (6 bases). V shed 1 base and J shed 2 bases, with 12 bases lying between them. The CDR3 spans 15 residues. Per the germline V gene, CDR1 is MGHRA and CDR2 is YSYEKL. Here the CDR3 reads CASSQVRQGTYEQYF. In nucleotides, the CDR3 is TGCGCCAGCAGCCAAGTTCGTCAGGGGACCTACGAGCAGTACTTC.

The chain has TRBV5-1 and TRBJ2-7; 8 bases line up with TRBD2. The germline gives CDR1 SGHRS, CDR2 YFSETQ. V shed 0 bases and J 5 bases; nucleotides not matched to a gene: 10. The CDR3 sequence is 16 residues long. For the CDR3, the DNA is TGCGCCAGCAGCTTGGAGATTGCGGGAGGCCCTCACGAGCAGTACTTC. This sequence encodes CASSLEIAGGPHEQYF.

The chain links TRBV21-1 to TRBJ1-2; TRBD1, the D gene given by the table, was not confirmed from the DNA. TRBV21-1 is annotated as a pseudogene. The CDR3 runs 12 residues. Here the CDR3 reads CASTRTPVGYTF. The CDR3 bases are TGTGCCAGCACCAGAACCCCGGTCGGCTACACCTTC.

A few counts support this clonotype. The CDR3 loop is CASTQGAKEQYF. CDR3 coding DNA: TGTGCCAGCACTCAGGGGGCGAAAGAGCAGTACTTC. The chain has TRBV7-9 and TRBJ2-4, with TRBD1 matching 8 bases. V gave up 7 bases and J gave up 13 bases; unmatched junction bases: 9. CDR3 length: 12 residues. Germline-derived CDR1 and CDR2 are SEHNR and FQNEAQ (reference sequence).

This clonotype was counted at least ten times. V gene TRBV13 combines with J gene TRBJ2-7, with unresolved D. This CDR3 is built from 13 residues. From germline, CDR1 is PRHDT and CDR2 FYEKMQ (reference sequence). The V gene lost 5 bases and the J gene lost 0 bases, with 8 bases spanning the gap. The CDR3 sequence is CASSVASSYEQYF. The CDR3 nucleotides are TGTGCCAGCAGCGTAGCATCCTCCTACGAGCAGTACTTC.